What follows are 23 T cell receptor beta chains derived from one specimen sequenced in a study of cytomegalovirus exposure and HLA in healthy donors. A multiplex PCR was run with 60 Vbeta primers and 13 Jbeta primers. Produced via immunoSEQ multiplex PCR; TCRdb's table is partial and in-frame only. This table holds around 150,000 clones, about three fifths found once. Sequencing was done on a sample of PBMCs. The receptors were gathered from a woman in her twenties or thirties in good health and CMV-seropositive.

The chain has TRBV12-5 and TRBJ1-4; the D gene is possibly TRBD1 (5 bases). This CDR3 is 16 amino acids long. In germline, CDR1 is LGHNT, CDR2 FRNRAP. V was shortened by 6 bases and J by 3 bases, with 17 bases between the two germline ends. The DNA of the CDR3 is TGTGCTAGTGGCGCTGTTATCAGGGTCGCTAATGAAAAACTGTTTTTT. Encoded protein: CASGAVIRVANEKLFF.

V is TRBV5-1 and J is TRBJ2-7; 7 bases fit TRBD1. This CDR3 contains 13 residues. The germline CDR1 and CDR2 sequences are SGHRS and YFSETQ. J gave up 5 bases and V 2 bases, and 4 bases lay outside the gene matches. The CDR3 protein is CASSLRQGNEQYF. The CDR3 bases are TGCGCCAGCAGCTTAAGACAGGGCAACGAGCAGTACTTC.

The gene calls are TRBV28 and TRBJ1-5; D is undetermined. The CDR3 consists of 13 residues. Between the trimmed V and J ends, which lost 6 bases and 6 bases, there was a span of 12 bases. CDR1 is MDHEN and CDR2 is SYDVKM in the germline V gene. The CDR3, as DNA: TGTGCCAGCAGGCCGAGGGAGGCTCAGCCCCAGCATTTT. Translation gives CASRPREAQPQHF. The variable domain in full, with the rest retrieved from reference TRBV28 and TRBJ1-5, is DVKVTQSSRYLVKRTGEKVFLECVQDMDHENMFWYRQDPGLGLRLIYFSYDVKMKEKGDIPEGYSVSREKKERFSLILESASTNQTSMYLCASRPREAQPQHFGDGTRLSIL.

This clone was observed a few times. J is TRBJ2-1 and V is TRBV4-1, with 12 nucleotides matching TRBD2. The CDR3 is made up of 17 amino acids. CDR1 and CDR2 (germline): MGHRA, YSYEKL. With V trimmed by 2 bases and J by 6 bases, 8 bases remained unmatched. CDR3 nucleotide sequence: TGCGCCAGCAGCCAAAGTGCCGGGACTAGCGGGTTCAATGAGCAGTTCTTC. The encoded protein is CASSQSAGTSGFNEQFF.

This clone was counted a few times. This sample also contains other DNA sequences that code for the same CDR3. The chain couples TRBV6-5 to TRBJ1-3, with D hard to call. Per germline, CDR1 MNHEY and CDR2 SVGAGI. The length of the CDR3 is 14 residues. V was trimmed by 2 bases and J by 3 bases, leaving 8 bases between them. The CDR3 loop reads CASSYGGSGNTIYF. DNA for the CDR3: TGTGCCAGCAGTTACGGCGGGAGTGGAAACACCATATATTTT.

Concerning this clone itself: The conserved closing phenylalanine or tryptophan is absent in this CDR3, likely reflecting a read error. The chain carries TRBV5-1 and TRBJ1-1; D might be TRBD1 (6 bases). The CDR3 is 15 amino acids. Trimming shortened V by 4 bases and J by 4 bases, and 17 bases separated the two germline ends. Germline loops: CDR1 SGHRS, CDR2 YFSETQ. The CDR3 DNA reads as TGCGCCAGCAGCCTCTCGGGGGGGCTGATCACTGAAGCTTTCGTT. Its translation: CASSLSGGLITEAFV.

The chain joins TRBV5-1 to TRBJ1-1; tentatively, D is TRBD1 (6 bases). The CDR3 sequence is 14 residues long. Germline V CDR1 and CDR2: SGHRS, YFSETQ. Trimming took 1 base from V and 6 from J, leaving 13 bases between them. The CDR3 coding sequence is TGCGCCAGCAGCTTGACAGGGCCGGGCGCTGAAGCTTTCTTT. This gives the protein CASSLTGPGAEAFF.

The chain couples TRBV30 to TRBJ2-7; maybe TRBD2 (5 bases). Looked up from germline, CDR1 is GTSNPN and CDR2 is SVGIG (reference sequence). CDR3 length: 15 residues. V was shortened by 0 bases and J by 4 bases, with 16 bases between the two germline ends. The CDR3 loop reads CAWSVGLARGYEQYF. CDR3 nucleotides: TGTGCCTGGAGTGTTGGGCTCGCCCGAGGGTACGAGCAGTACTTC.

This clone has just a few counts. The rearrangement uses TRBV5-1 and TRBJ1-3; tentative D call: TRBD1 (6 bases). Germline values: CDR1 SGHRS, CDR2 YFSETQ. With 7 bases removed from V and 0 bases from J, the gap between germline ends came to 11 bases. The CDR3 extends over 14 amino acids. In nucleotides, the CDR3 is TGCGCCAGCGGGGGCGGGGGCTCTGGAAACACCATATATTTT. It codes for CASGGGGSGNTIYF.

The rearrangement uses TRBV5-1 and TRBJ2-5; 10 bases fit TRBD2. The end of the DNA is better explained by TRBJ2-7, so the J call may be wrong. CDR1 is SGHRS, CDR2 YFSETQ, per germline. This CDR3 has 16 residues. The CDR3 is CASSLISGGLTYEQYF. The CDR3 DNA reads as TGCGCCAGCAGCTTGATTAGCGGGGGGCTAACCTACGAGCAGTACTTC.

The CDR3 sequence is CASSPTKGGGMYGYTF. The CDR3 region has the DNA TGCGCCAGCAGCCCTACCAAGGGTGGAGGAATGTATGGCTACACCTTC. The chain recombines TRBV5-1 with TRBJ1-2, with no clear D. This CDR3 spans 16 amino acids. CDR1 is SGHRS, CDR2 YFSETQ, per germline. Trimming left V 4 bases short and J 5 bases short, with 21 bases between.

CDR3 coding DNA: TGTGCCAGCAGCCCGGACAGGGTGTATGGCTACACCTTC. Translation: CASSPDRVYGYTF. The chain is built from TRBV5-4 and TRBJ1-2; 8 nucleotides align to TRBD1. This CDR3 is built from 13 residues. V gave up 4 bases and J gave up 5 bases; unmatched junction bases: 4. Per germline, CDR1 SGHNT and CDR2 YYREEE (reference sequence).

V is TRBV28 and J is TRBJ1-1; possibly TRBD1 for D (5 bases). The germline V and J ends were trimmed by 3 bases and 4 bases, with 18 bases remaining between them. The CDR3 is made up of 16 amino acids. Germline V gene sequence: CDR1 MDHEN, CDR2 SYDVKM. CDR3 sequence reads: CASSFGLWGRTTEAFF. The CDR3 bases are TGTGCCAGCAGTTTCGGTCTCTGGGGGAGGACCACTGAAGCTTTCTTT.

V and J are TRBV25-1 and TRBJ1-3; D gene unclear. CDR3 size: 15 residues. V lost 6 bases and J lost 0, with 12 bases in between. Germline lookup yields CDR1 MGHDK and CDR2 SYGVNS. CDR3 sequence (DNA): TGTGCCAGCAGCCCACAATTCAGCTCTGGAAACACCATATATTTT. It specifies CASSPQFSSGNTIYF.

The DNA for the CDR3 is TGCGCCAGCAGTACAGGGGAAACCAGCAATCAGCCCCAGCATTTT. Translation: CASSTGETSNQPQHF. The chain joins TRBV10-2 to TRBJ1-5, with 7 bases aligning to TRBD1. The CDR3 runs to 15 residues. CDR1 is WSHSY, CDR2 SAAADI, per germline. J gave up 1 base and V 5 bases, and 5 bases lay outside the gene matches.

This clone was seen more than once but under ten times. This sequence joins TRBV6-5 and TRBJ1-4, with a possible D match to TRBD1 (6 bases). Germline V CDR1 and CDR2: MNHEY, SVGAGI. V lost 4 bases to trimming and J lost 14 bases, with 20 bases between them. CDR3 length equals 14 residues. The CDR3 sequence is CASSSQYRVQRLFF. The CDR3 nucleotides are TGTGCCAGCAGTTCCCAGTACAGGGTCCAGAGGCTGTTTTTT.

V gene TRBV5-4 combines with J gene TRBJ2-5; no clear D gene. The CDR3 is 11 amino acids. In germline, CDR1 is SGHNT, CDR2 YYREEE (reference sequence). V was trimmed by 4 bases and J by 5 bases, leaving 6 bases between them. The CDR3 region is CASSRVETQYF. In DNA, the CDR3 is TGTGCCAGCAGCCGAGTGGAGACCCAGTACTTC.

The V gene is TRBV19, the J gene TRBJ2-7; a weak D match, TRBD2 (6 bases). The CDR3 loop spans 13 amino acids. Germline CDR1 is LNHDA and CDR2 is SQIVND (reference sequence). V shed 5 bases and J shed 5 bases, with 13 bases lying between them. CDR3 sequence reads: CASSGTSIHEQYF. In DNA form, the CDR3 reads TGTGCCAGTAGTGGAACTAGCATCCACGAGCAGTACTTC. Complete variable domain (other parts from reference TRBV19 and TRBJ2-7): DGGITQSPKYLFRKEGQNVTLSCEQNLNHDAMYWYRQDPGQGLRLIYYSQIVNDFQKGDIAEGYSVSREKKESFPLTVTSAQKNPTAFYLCASSGTSIHEQYFGPGTRLTVT.

The chain links TRBV4-1 to TRBJ1-1; 11 nucleotides agree with TRBD1. V lost 2 bases and J lost 4; bases outside the gene matches: 3. The CDR3 extends over 15 amino acids. CDR1 and CDR2 (germline): MGHRA, YSYEKL. The CDR3 DNA follows: TGCGCCAGCAGCCAACCGGGACAGGGGGGCACTGAAGCTTTCTTT. This gives the protein CASSQPGQGGTEAFF.

The chain links TRBV7-9 to TRBJ1-4, with 7 bases aligning to TRBD1. V shed 6 bases, J shed 0 bases, and the junction held 4 bases outside the gene matches. CDR1 SEHNR and CDR2 FQNEAQ come from the germline V gene (reference sequence). There are 15 residues in the CDR3. CDR3 sequence: CASRRGPATNEKLFF. In nucleotides, the CDR3 is TGTGCCAGCAGGAGGGGGCCCGCAACTAATGAAAAACTGTTTTTT.

Only a few counts were recorded for this clone. The chain uses TRBV15 and TRBJ1-1; 8 bases match TRBD1. The CDR3 length is 15 residues. Germline CDR1 reads LNHNV; CDR2 reads YYDKDF (reference sequence). Trimming removed 5 bases from V and 1 base from J; junction bases left unmatched: 6. For the CDR3, the DNA is TGTGCCACCAGCGCTCCAGGGGGCGGGAACACTGAAGCTTTCTTT. This translates into CATSAPGGGNTEAFF.

This clone was observed a handful of times. The chain's CDR3 is CASTERGYSNEKLFF. The CDR3 nucleotides read TGTGCCAGCACCGAAAGGGGGTATAGTAATGAAAAACTGTTTTTT. This sequence joins TRBV27 and TRBJ1-4, with D possibly being TRBD1 (6 bases). Germline V lookup: CDR1 MNHEY, CDR2 SMNVEV (reference sequence). The CDR3 spans 15 residues. Trimming removed 7 bases at V and 4 bases at J, with 16 bases between.

This clone has more than one count but fewer than ten. CDR3 residues: CASSTLAGVSEQYF. The DNA of the CDR3 is TGTGCCAGCAGCACTCTAGCGGGAGTATCCGAGCAGTACTTC. This chain uses TRBV7-2 with TRBJ2-5; 10 bases align to TRBD2. The assigned J gene may be wrong: the sequence end matches TRBJ2-7 better. CDR1 and CDR2 from the germline V gene are SGHTA and FQGNSA. The CDR3 spans 14 residues.